A selection of T cell receptor beta chains follows, all from one sample in a study of cytomegalovirus exposure and HLA in healthy donors. Profiled with immunoSEQ multiplex PCR; TCRdb holds only in-frame clones, not every one. This table has approximately 140,000 clones, approximately 85% appearing once. The sequenced sample consisted of PBMCs. Every receptor here comes from a boy younger than 18 in good health and CMV-seronegative. Both conserved end residues are part of each CDR3. D genes are given only for firm matches. Only some rows state a clone size, as once, few, many or a class for expanded clones.

d_call clone_size j_call v_call cdr3_nt cdr3_aa
TRBD1 . TRBJ2-1 TRBV2 TGTGCCAGCAGTGGGCAGGGGGCGCGAAGCAATGAGCAGTTCTTC CASSGQGARSNEQFF
. . TRBJ2-5 TRBV14 TGTGCCAGCAGCCAAGATTGGACCAGGGCATGGGAGACCCAGTACTTC CASSQDWTRAWETQYF
TRBD2 once TRBJ2-3 TRBV5-1 TGCGCCAGCAGCTTGGAGCGGGGAAGCACAGATACGCAGTATTTT CASSLERGSTDTQYF
. . TRBJ2-5 TRBV4-1 TGCGCCAGCAGCCAAGAGGGGCCGACTTTACAAGAGACCCAGTACTTC CASSQEGPTLQETQYF
TRBD1 once TRBJ1-1 TRBV19 TGTGCCATAAGCCGGGACAGCTTCACTGAAGCTTTCTTT CAISRDSFTEAFF
. . TRBJ1-2 TRBV18 TGTGCCAGCTCACCCTCCGGGACACAATATGGCTACACCTTC CASSPSGTQYGYTF
TRBD1 . TRBJ2-1 TRBV7-9 TGTGCCAGCAGCCGGGACAGGGACAATGAGCAGTTCTTC CASSRDRDNEQFF
. . TRBJ2-7 TRBV2 TGTGCCAGCAGTGCGGTACGGGGGAGAGACGAGCAGTACTTC CASSAVRGRDEQYF
TRBD2 . TRBJ2-7 TRBV6-6 TGTGCCAGCAGTTATGGACTAGCGGGGGAGGGGGAGCAGTACTTC CASSYGLAGEGEQYF
. . TRBJ2-7 TRBV14 TGTGCCAGCAGCCAAGGTCTCGAGCAGTACTTC CASSQGLEQYF